A single TCR beta chain is shown here with its context. The antigen remains unidentified. Trimming cost V 11 bases and J 3 bases, with 19 bases left between them. The CDR3 is made up of 14 amino acids. Looked up from germline, CDR1 is MNHEY and CDR2 is SVGAGI. The source of the sample is a study of early T cells in non-severe SARS-CoV-2 infection. Broader study findings: Comparison of clonotypes with VDJdb favored anti-spike CD8 responses while missing private and CD4 specificities.

Each cDNA molecule carried a unique molecular identifier. TCRdb passed the 5' RACE reads through MiXCR, listing each CDR3 protein once. The table has 55,000 to 70,000 distinct CDR3 sequences, about 5.6% seen once. This chain links TRBV6-5 with TRBJ2-5; D could derive from TRBD1 or TRBD2 (6 bases each). The clonotype originates from an adult who was a healthcare worker with PCR-confirmed SARS-CoV-2 infection or an uninfected control (not recorded which). Specimen: whole blood. CDR3 nucleotides: TGTGCCGCAATGGGTTCGGGGGCGAAAGAGACCCAGTACTTC. It encodes CAAMGSGAKETQYF.